This T cell receptor (beta chain) derives from a study of cytomegalovirus exposure and HLA in healthy donors (dated by TCRdb to about 2017). Study-wide context: According to an earlier analysis of several hundred of the donors, about 190 million T cells yielded 90 million to 140 million unique TCR beta sequences and about 300 Gb of sequence data. Every discovery cohort repertoire had been produced on one sequencing platform. To decide whether each TCR beta V gene segment behaved as functional or pseudogenic, an earlier analysis of some 540 of the donors relied on high-throughput TCR beta sequencing. Of the roughly 400 genotyped donors, about 80% fell in the genetic ancestry cluster associated with self-reported Caucasian donors. Using immunosequencing, the study profiled T cell repertoires from 500 to 800 subjects and related those repertoires to cytomegalovirus serostatus. A later genetic analysis used genome-wide SNP genotypes for about 65% of the roughly 670 donors, treating that subset as a discovery cohort. In addition to the first cohort of 500 to 850 subjects, a separate validation cohort of 120 different subjects was used. The study aimed to test whether cataloging public T cell receptors could reveal signatures of past pathogen exposure. In a later analysis, previously published TCR beta repertoires from more than 500 donors were re-analyzed and high-resolution HLA genotyping was added so that TCR occurrence patterns could be studied. Both class I and class II loci were covered by HLA typing, at four-digit resolution. Several DR-DQ haplotypes were handled as single units for association and clustering because linkage in the cohort was strong. Typing coverage differed by locus: A, B, C, DRB1 and DQB1 were typed in roughly 629-630 donors, DQA1 in approximately 520, DPA1 in approximately 600, and DPB1 in 450 to 480. To predict cytomegalovirus infection status, the study brought together high-throughput TCR immunosequencing, statistical association of individual TCRs with disease status, and machine learning. Donor age, sex, ethnicity and CMV serostatus were compiled alongside the repertoire data. On average, approximately 250,000 unique TCR beta nucleotide sequences were sequenced per donor among roughly 430 genotyped donors of the cohort, with around 19% of those sequences being non-productive. About 320 gigabases of sequencing data and tens of millions of unique TCR sequences were included in an early release covering under 650 HLA-typed donors. In the later analysis, no new phenotypic data were used to find candidate immune exposures; instead, reliance was placed on TCR beta sequences and their occurrence across donors.

Libraries came from the immunoSEQ multiplex PCR assay. The multiplex PCR relied on a mix of 60 forward primers for TCR Vbeta segments and 13 reverse primers for TCR Jbeta segments. The CDR3 region of rearranged TCR beta genes was amplified from genomic DNA with a multiplex PCR assay. The amplified TCR beta libraries were sequenced on the Illumina HiSeq System as 87-base-pair reads. Concerning the study's data processing: In a later analysis, some 80 million unique TCR beta chains were counted across the 666 repertoires, and roughly 11 million of these chains were shared by at least two donors. A nearest-neighbor algorithm error-corrected the raw reads and collapsed the reads into unique sequences, merging closely related sequences to remove PCR and sequencing errors. Alignment of CDR3 sequences to IMGT reference sequences was used to assign V, D and J gene segments. For a sequence to be retained, a match of at least six nucleotides to both a V gene segment and a J gene segment was required. Rearrangements were classified as productive when the CDR3 lacked stop codons and remained in frame with V and J, and all other rearrangements were classified as non-productive. Following IMGT convention, CDR3 was defined as the stretch from the second conserved V-encoded cysteine up to the conserved J-encoded phenylalanine. In an earlier analysis of around 600 of the donors, sequences lacking an unambiguous match to a single V gene segment were excluded. In an earlier analysis of some 590 of the donors, V segments were called functional above 56.7% productive rearrangements and were called segregating when the between-donor standard deviation exceeded 5%. A statistical classification framework was built for diagnosing cytomegalovirus status from the catalog of TCR beta chain sequences. V and J gene assignment, in a later analysis, came from comparing TCR nucleotide sequences with IMGT/GENE-DB human TR gene sequences. A later analysis assigned CDR3 sequences and most-parsimonious VDJ recombination scenarios with the TCRdist pipeline. In a later analysis, every TCR beta chain was defined by the combination of its CDR3 amino acid sequence and its V-gene family, and reads without a unique V-gene family were dropped. In a later analysis, 500 to 650 highly shared, low-generation-probability nucleotide sequences were removed to address suspected cross-contamination and a sequencing artifact. A later analysis calculated a clonal expansion index for each public chain from normalized within-repertoire ranks of inferred template counts. In a later analysis, generation probabilities were computed with a VDJ recombination model fitted to out-of-frame rearrangements, and the resulting probabilities were checked against IGoR. A later analysis scored TCR-TCR, TCR-HLA and TCR-CMV co-occurrence with hypergeometric tests, applying a repertoire-size bias correction to TCR pairs. False discovery rates were estimated in a later analysis by permuting HLA or CMV assignments 20 times. In a later analysis, co-occurring TCRs were grouped using DBSCAN, and TCRdist sequence similarity was added for clustering within HLA-allele-positive subsets. Co-occurrence clustering excluded repertoires with fewer than 30,000 or more than 120,000 public chains, plus five with anomalous nucleotide sharing. TCRdb took over this immuneACCESS table, retaining in-frame rearrangements with V and J assigned. Such tables are incomplete; in checked studies, under half of the missing clones stem from an unresolved V gene, and the remainder is unexplained. That table furnishes V, J and clone size, whereas the DNA furnished D and trimming. This sample lists some 130,000 clones; 80% to 90% were detected once. The leading ten clones occupy 2% to 3% of the sample.

The cohort was made up of 666 healthy bone marrow donors. Cohort members were all nominally healthy when sampled, although unrecorded immune exposures were likely present. The donor was CMV seronegative and was included in the group of about 400 seronegative cohort members. Each donor provided a peripheral blood sample, and peripheral blood mononuclear cells were used for TCR beta sequencing. Genomic DNA was extracted from the blood cell samples with the Qiagen DNeasy Blood Extraction Kit. Overall results and qualifications from the work: In vitro tests confirmed that a few of the cytomegalovirus-associated TCR beta chains recognize cytomegalovirus antigens. HLA typing was unavailable for some donors at each locus, so association tests used only the typed subset. At a false discovery rate of 0.05, a later analysis linked about 16,000 TCR beta sequences to specific HLA alleles. The classifier was reported to diagnose cytomegalovirus status with high specificity and sensitivity in both the original and validation cohorts. It was suggested by the authors that the approach could potentially be generalized to other disease states and immunological phenotypes. A later genetic analysis associated a missense DCLRE1C variant with V-gene and J-gene trimming of TCR beta chains, and an independent cohort replicated the association. Several of the top co-occurrence clusters appeared to be linked to parvovirus B19, influenza, CMV and Epstein-Barr virus, according to a later analysis. An earlier analysis of 587 of the donors showed that most TCR beta V segments appeared in productive rearrangements either about 87% or about 30% of the time, which broadly matched IMGT annotations. A further reported finding was that TCR beta sequences accurately predicted the HLA-A and HLA-B alleles for most subjects in the first cohort. Assigning TCR associations to individual alleles was difficult when HLA alleles, especially DR and DQ, strongly co-occurred. Because counts were too low, seventeen rarely observed V segments, including chromosome 9 orphons, were left out of the earlier analysis of some 640 of the donors. Most TCR sequences were observed very rarely across donors, whereas some public TCRs were present in many individuals. The presence/absence analyses assumed that sequencing depth was roughly uniform across donors, and that assumption may not be true. A later genetic analysis reported fewer N-insertions in productive TCRs among donors in an Asian-associated ancestry cluster than the roughly 720-donor mean. In a later analysis, TCR association rates were found to vary across HLA loci, with the most associated TCRs seen for DRB1 alleles and the fewest for HLA-C alleles. Correlated functional status among segregating V segments might be attributable to linkage disequilibrium, but an unknown experimental factor could not be ruled out. The cohort was sequenced for TCR beta chains only, and without alpha or paired-chain data the features that could be detected were limited. Immune exposure information for the cohort was limited to CMV serostatus. A total of fewer than 200 TCR beta chains were listed by the study as associated with cytomegalovirus. In a later analysis, most CMV-associated TCR beta chains were found to appear HLA-restricted, with HLA associations seemingly driven largely by CMV exposure. Compared with equally common non-associated chains, HLA-associated TCR beta chains in a later analysis were more clonally expanded and had lower generation probabilities. A cluster of highly shared sequence variants was judged likely to represent a technical artifact of the sequencing pipeline.

In the case of this clone: Its specific antigen is unknown. Per-base quality was not reported, and no clone a single base away is much larger than it.

The specimen was PBMCs. This sequence originates from a man aged 45 to 65 in good health and CMV-seronegative.

The sequenced DNA: TGTGCCAGCAGCTCCAGGGTTTCGGGCAATCAGCCCCAGCATTTT. It is translated as CASSSRVSGNQPQHF. The chain is made from TRBV13 and TRBJ1-5; the D gene is perhaps TRBD1, from 5 matching bases. There are 15 amino acids in the CDR3, from cysteine to phenylalanine inclusive. Only the CDR3 part of the read is kept: 45 bases, read in frame from the first base. The germline V gene (reference sequence) gives CDR1 as PRHDT and CDR2 as FYEKMQ. V loses 4 bases, J loses 2 bases, and the germline ends lie 12 bases apart.